These T cell receptor beta chains were read from a single sample in a study of T-cell memory formation after mild COVID-19. MiXCR, applied by TCRdb to the 5' RACE reads, yields one record per CDR3 protein. The sample has about 110,000 distinct CDR3 sequences; 17% are singletons. The source material was PBMCs or a T cell subset sorted from them (not recorded which). Receptors originate from an adult woman who had mild COVID-19 (a few samples of this study predate the infection). Cell type and time point are not known. Both conserved end residues are part of each CDR3. D genes are given only for firm matches. Not every row has a clone size; where given, it reads once, few, many or a size class.

>TRBD1|-|TRBV11-3|TRBJ2-1
CASSPRTGGGYEQFF
TGTGCCAGCAGCCCTCGGACAGGGGGTGGGTATGAGCAGTTCTTC
>TRBD1|few|TRBV14|TRBJ1-2
CASSHGQGTNYGYTF
TGTGCCAGCAGCCACGGACAGGGGACTAACTATGGCTACACCTTC
>TRBD1|-|TRBV6-1|TRBJ1-2
CASSLWTGDDYGYTF
TGTGCCAGCAGTCTATGGACAGGGGACGACTATGGCTACACCTTC
>TRBD2|few|TRBV6-2/TRBV6-3|TRBJ2-4
CASVAGGKNIQYF
TGTGCCAGTGTAGCGGGAGGCAAAAACATTCAGTACTTC
>-|few|TRBV4-1|TRBJ2-7
CASSQESHRMEQYF
TGCGCCAGCAGCCAAGAGTCTCACAGAATGGAGCAGTACTTC
>TRBD2|-|TRBV12-3/TRBV12-4|TRBJ2-3
CASSHPRLLAGGRITDTQYF
TGTGCCAGCAGTCACCCCCGTTTGCTAGCGGGAGGTCGGATCACAGATACGCAGTATTTT
>TRBD2|-|TRBV15|TRBJ2-2
CATSAGEREGNTGELFF
TGTGCCACCAGTGCCGGAGAGCGGGAGGGCAACACCGGGGAGCTGTTTTTT
>-|few|TRBV7-8|TRBJ2-1
CASSRQYSYNEQFF
TGTGCCAGCAGCCGACAGTACTCCTACAATGAGCAGTTCTTC
>TRBD2|few|TRBV7-9|TRBJ2-3
CASSSRLAGDHTDTQYF
TGTGCCAGCAGCTCTCGTCTAGCGGGGGACCACACAGATACGCAGTATTTT
>TRBD2|-|TRBV20-1|TRBJ2-3
CSARDRAGVLTDTQYF
TGCAGTGCTAGAGATCGGGCGGGGGTCCTCACAGATACGCAGTATTTT
>-|-|TRBV5-1|TRBJ2-7
CASSLDGDYEQYF
TGCGCCAGCAGCTTGGATGGGGACTACGAGCAGTACTTC
>-|-|TRBV12-3/TRBV12-4|TRBJ1-1
CASGGVLNTEAFF
TGTGCCAGCGGGGGAGTCTTGAACACTGAAGCTTTCTTT
>-|few|TRBV7-9|TRBJ2-4
CASSSLRAKNIQYF
TGTGCCAGCAGCTCCCTTAGGGCCAAAAACATTCAGTACTTC
>TRBD1|few|TRBV7-6|TRBJ2-3
CASSFRTGTDTQYF
TGTGCCAGCAGCTTCCGGACAGGGACAGATACGCAGTATTTT
>-|-|TRBV4-1|TRBJ2-1
CASSQDPAGRGIEQFF
TGCGCCAGCAGCCAAGATCCGGCAGGGAGAGGTATTGAGCAGTTCTTC
>TRBD2|-|TRBV27|TRBJ2-7
CASSLGGRAIEQYF
TGTGCCAGCAGTTTAGGCGGGAGGGCCATCGAGCAGTACTTC